These 18 T cell receptor beta chains share one sample of origin, sequenced in a study of CD8+ T cells in alopecia areata. Sequencing templates came from extracted RNA that was reverse transcribed into cDNA. Here immunoSEQ multiplex PCR was the method, and the copy in TCRdb shows in-frame clones only, minus some. The sample presents over 250,000 clones, none singletons. Cells from pooled cutaneous lymph nodes were sorted by CD4, CD8alpha, NKG2D, NKG2ACE and other markers. Specimen: CD4+ T cells sorted from a lymph node. All receptors come from a C3H/HeJ mouse with alopecia areata. MHC haplotype: H2-k.

Turning to this clone: Mouse gene names apply. The read comes to an end 4 residues before the CDR3 does, leaving the germline J gene to fill in the end. The rearrangement joins TRBV19 to TRBJ2-4; a possible D gene is TRBD1 (5 bases). The CDR3 has 14 amino acids. CDR1 is FNHDT, CDR2 SITEND, per germline (reference sequence). V lost 4 bases and J lost 0, with 9 bases in between. The CDR3 protein is CASSEDNSQNTLYF. The part of the CDR3 DNA that was read is TGTGCCAGCAGTGAGGACAATAGTCAAAAC.

This clone appeared a few times. The listed genes are named as in mouse. Read data end 4 residues before the CDR3 end; the end is taken from the germline J gene. The rearrangement links TRBV13-1 to TRBJ1-2, with 10 bases fitting TRBD1. Germline CDR1 is NSHNY and CDR2 is SYGAGN. This CDR3 spans 14 amino acids. CDR3 amino acids: CASSDAGQGSDYTF. Partial CDR3 DNA: TGTGCCAGCAGTGATGCGGGACAGGGGTCC.

This clone was seen a handful of times. Gene names are mouse gene names. Sequencing ends 4 residues short of the CDR3 end; the germline J gene provides the rest. The chain combines TRBV13-2 with TRBJ2-5; D possibly corresponds to TRBD1 (6 bases). The CDR3 consists of 13 residues. Per germline, CDR1 NNHNN and CDR2 SYGAGS (reference sequence). The CDR3 spells CASGDQGRDTQYF. The DNA read from the CDR3 is TGTGCCAGCGGTGACCAGGGGCGGGAC.

A few counts support this clone. Gene and germline names: mouse. From the germline J gene comes the end of the CDR3, since the read stops 4 residues before it. The V and J genes are TRBV19 and TRBJ2-5; 10 bases align to TRBD2. This CDR3 has 14 amino acids. CDR1 and CDR2 (germline): FNHDT, SITEND (reference sequence). The CDR3: CASSTNWGGDTQYF. The CDR3 DNA, read in part, is TGTGCCAGCAGTACCAACTGGGGGGGAGAC.

In the case of this clone: The germline and genes are mouse ones. Read data end 4 residues before the CDR3 end; the end is taken from the germline J gene. The rearrangement uses TRBV1 and TRBJ2-3, with D perhaps TRBD1 (5 bases). CDR1 and CDR2 (germline): NSQYPW, LRSPGD (reference sequence). With 1 base removed from V and 0 bases from J, the gap between germline ends came to 11 bases. CDR3 length equals 16 residues. CDR3 residues: CTCSAVQGGSAETLYF. CDR3 bases read: TGCACCTGCAGTGCAGTCCAGGGAGGAAGTGCAGAA.

This clone was counted between two and nine times. Mouse names are used for the genes. The read gets to within 4 residues of the CDR3 end, and the germline J gene fills in the rest. The chain uses TRBV19 and TRBJ1-1; 10 nucleotides align to TRBD1. Germline trimming cut 1 base from V and 3 bases from J; bases unmatched to any gene: 3. This CDR3 has 15 residues. Germline CDR1 reads FNHDT; CDR2 reads SITEND (reference sequence). The DNA read from the CDR3 is TGTGCCAGCAGTATACGGGACAGGGGTTACACA. Translation gives CASSIRDRGYT. The whole CDR3 protein reads CASSIRDRGYTEVFF. The full variable domain, completed using reference TRBV19 and TRBJ1-1, is GGIITQTPKFLIGQEGQKLTLKCQQNFNHDTMYWYRQDSGKGLRLIYYSITENDLQKGDLSEGYDASREKKSSFSLTVTSAQKNEMAVFLCASSIRDRGYTEVFFGKGTRLTVV.

In regard to this clone: Gene names denote mouse genes. The CDR3 extends 4 residues past the end of the read, so its final part is completed from the germline J gene. This chain uses TRBV5 with TRBJ2-5; 9 bases are shared with TRBD2. Germline CDR1 is LGHNA and CDR2 is YNLKQL (reference sequence). The CDR3 has 15 amino acids. Here the CDR3 reads CASSQEKGLGDTQYF. The CDR3 bases that were read are TGTGCCAGCAGCCAAGAAAAAGGACTGGGGGAC.

This clone was seen a few times. The germline and genes are mouse ones. Read sequence stops 4 residues before the CDR3 end, and the germline J gene provides the missing end. The gene calls are TRBV1 and TRBJ2-5; weak D call: TRBD2 (5 bases). In germline, CDR1 is NSQYPW, CDR2 LRSPGD (reference sequence). V was shortened by 1 base and J by 2 bases, with 10 bases between the two germline ends. The CDR3 runs to 15 residues. CDR3 loop: CTCSAGGVVQDTQYF. The CDR3 DNA, read in part, is TGCACCTGCAGTGCAGGTGGGGTTGTCCAAGAC.

As concerns this clone: Germline and genes: mouse. The CDR3 extends 4 residues past the end of the read, so its final part is completed from the germline J gene. Other DNA sequences within the sample encode an identical CDR3. This chain links TRBV1 with TRBJ1-1, with D perhaps TRBD1 (6 bases). V lost 3 bases to trimming and J lost 0 bases, with 11 bases between them. This CDR3 has 15 residues. Germline V CDR1 and CDR2: NSQYPW, LRSPGD (reference sequence). The part of the CDR3 DNA that was read is TGCACCTGCAGTGCCGACCGGACAGCAAACACA. Translated: CTCSADRTANT. The entire CDR3 reads CTCSADRTANTEVFF.

Concerning this clone: Gene labels here are mouse ones. The read halts 4 residues ahead of the CDR3 end, with the missing end drawn from the germline J gene. Within the sample, other DNA sequences also encode this same CDR3. This chain joins TRBV13-2 and TRBJ2-3; D is possibly TRBD1 (6 bases). Trimming shortened V by 1 base and J by 3 bases, and 6 bases separated the two germline ends. This CDR3 contains 13 residues. Germline values: CDR1 NNHNN, CDR2 SYGAGS (reference sequence). Incomplete CDR3 DNA: TGTGCCAGCGGTGATCAGGGGGCAGAA. Translating it yields CASGDQGAE. The whole CDR3 is CASGDQGAETLYF.

This clone was found a few times. Mouse germline and gene names are used. Partial CDR3 DNA: TGTGCTAGCAGCCCGGACAGGAGTTACTAT. Encoded protein: CASSPDRSYY. The full CDR3 reads CASSPDRSYYEQYF. This chain uses TRBV17 with TRBJ2-7; TRBD1 matches at 7 bases. The CDR3 is cut off 4 residues early in the read; its end comes from the germline J gene. The CDR3 loop spans 14 amino acids. Trimming cost V 6 bases and J 3 bases; bases outside gene matches: 8. Germline CDR1 reads MNHDT; CDR2 reads YYDKIL. Using reference TRBV17 and TRBJ2-7 for the parts outside the CDR3, the full variable domain is DTTVKQNPRYKLARVGKPVNLICSQTMNHDTMYWYQKKPNQAPKLLLFYYDKILNREADTFEKFQSSRPNNSFCSLYIGSAGLEYSAMYLCASSPDRSYYEQYFGPGTRLTVL.

Regarding this clone: Gene names are the mouse ones. The read ends 4 residues early relative to the CDR3; the germline J gene fills the gap. The V and J genes are TRBV19 and TRBJ2-1; 7 positions match TRBD1. Germline V gene data show CDR1 as FNHDT and CDR2 as SITEND (reference sequence). CDR3 length: 12 residues. The CDR3 loop is CASRTGMAEQFF. CDR3 bases read: TGTGCCAGCAGGACAGGGATGGCT.

On this clone: The gene names given are mouse names. The DNA ends 3 residues before the CDR3 does, and the rest of the CDR3 is filled in from the germline J gene. The J gene is TRBJ1-6, the V gene TRBV14; possibly TRBD1 for D (5 bases). TRBJ1-6 is an open reading frame whose function is uncertain. Germline CDR1 reads SGHDT; CDR2 reads FRDEAV. Trimming removed 0 bases at V and 10 bases at J, with 8 bases between. The CDR3 has 13 amino acids. CDR3 protein: CASSFWGGSPLYF. Partial CDR3 DNA: TGTGCCAGCAGTTTCTGGGGGGGGTCGCCC.

As concerns this clone: Gene names denote mouse genes. The sequence runs out 4 residues before the end of the CDR3; the remainder is reconstructed from the germline J gene. The identical CDR3 is also encoded by other nucleotide sequences in the sample. The chain couples TRBV13-3 to TRBJ1-2; 7 nucleotides match TRBD1. The CDR3 totals 13 residues. Germline V gene data show CDR1 as NNHDY and CDR2 as SYVADS. The covered CDR3 bases are TGTGCCAGCAGTGAGAGGGGGCGGTCC. This sequence encodes CASSERGRS. The whole CDR3 protein is CASSERGRSDYTF.

This clone was recorded a few times. Gene names are the mouse ones. The read halts 4 residues ahead of the CDR3 end, with the missing end drawn from the germline J gene. V and J are TRBV13-1 and TRBJ2-7, with 10 nucleotides matching TRBD2. CDR1 and CDR2 from the germline V gene are NSHNY and SYGAGN. The CDR3 extends over 16 amino acids. The covered CDR3 bases are TGTGCCAGCAGTGATGCCTGGGGGGGCGCGAGTTAT. It encodes CASSDAWGGASY. The whole CDR3 sequence is CASSDAWGGASYEQYF.

This clone was observed a few times. Germline and genes: mouse. The read ends 4 residues shy of where the CDR3 ends; the end is completed using the germline J gene. The chain carries TRBV19 and TRBJ2-3; no definite D call. Germline lookup yields CDR1 FNHDT and CDR2 SITEND (reference sequence). The V end was cut by 1 base, the J end by 0 bases, with 9 bases between. The CDR3 is made up of 15 amino acids. CDR3 in amino acids: CASSIWVSSAETLYF. The CDR3 DNA, read in part, is TGTGCCAGCAGTATATGGGTTTCTAGTGCAGAA. Full variable domain (rest looked up from reference TRBV19 and TRBJ2-3): GGIITQTPKFLIGQEGQKLTLKCQQNFNHDTMYWYRQDSGKGLRLIYYSITENDLQKGDLSEGYDASREKKSSFSLTVTSAQKNEMAVFLCASSIWVSSAETLYFGSGTRLTVL.

This clone was observed a few times. Germline and genes: mouse. The sequence runs out 4 residues before the end of the CDR3; the remainder is reconstructed from the germline J gene. The chain employs TRBV13-1 and TRBJ2-2, with 8 bases identical to TRBD1. The CDR3 sequence is 13 residues long. Per germline, CDR1 NSHNY and CDR2 SYGAGN. Trimming cost V 8 bases and J 1 base; bases outside gene matches: 1. The sequenced part of the CDR3 DNA is TGTGCCAGTACAGGGGGAAACACCGGG. This encodes CASTGGNTG. The CDR3 reads in full as CASTGGNTGQLYF.

There are a few counts of this clone. Here the gene names and germline are mouse. The read terminates 4 residues ahead of where the CDR3 ends, so the germline J gene completes it. The genes are TRBV1 and TRBJ2-2; D possibly corresponds to TRBD2 (6 bases). Looked up from germline, CDR1 is NSQYPW and CDR2 is LRSPGD (reference sequence). The CDR3 loop spans 16 amino acids. V lost 3 bases to trimming and J lost 0 bases, with 11 bases between them. CDR3 DNA, as far as it was read: TGCACCTGCAGTGCCCATTTGGGGGCAAACACCGGG. It yields the protein CTCSAHLGANTG. The entire CDR3 sequence reads CTCSAHLGANTGQLYF.